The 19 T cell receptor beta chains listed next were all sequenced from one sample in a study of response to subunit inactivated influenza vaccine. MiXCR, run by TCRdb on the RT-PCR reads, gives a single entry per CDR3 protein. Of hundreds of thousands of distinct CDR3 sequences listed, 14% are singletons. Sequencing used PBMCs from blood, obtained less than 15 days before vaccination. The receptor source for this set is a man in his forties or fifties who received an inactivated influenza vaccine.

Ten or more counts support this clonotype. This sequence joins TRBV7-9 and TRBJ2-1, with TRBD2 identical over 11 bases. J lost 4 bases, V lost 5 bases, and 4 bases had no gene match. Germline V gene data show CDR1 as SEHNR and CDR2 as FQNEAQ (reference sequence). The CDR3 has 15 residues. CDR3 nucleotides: TGTGCCAGCAGCATACTAGCGGGAGCTTACAATGAGCAGTTCTTC. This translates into CASSILAGAYNEQFF. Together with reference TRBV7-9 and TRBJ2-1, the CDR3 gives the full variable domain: DTGVSQNPRHKITKRGQNVTFRCDPISEHNRLYWYRQTLGQGPEFLTYFQNEAQLEKSRLLSDRFSAERPKGSFSTLEIQRTEQGDSAMYLCASSILAGAYNEQFFGPGTRLTVL.

The DNA for the CDR3 is TGTGCCAGCAGTTATGCGGGTTCCGATACGCAGTATTTT. It translates to CASSYAGSDTQYF. V and J are TRBV6-2 or TRBV6-3 and TRBJ2-3; the D gene is possibly TRBD2 (5 bases). Trimming shortened V by 3 bases and J by 6 bases, and 10 bases separated the two germline ends. The CDR3 has 13 amino acids. Germline loops: CDR1 MNHEY, CDR2 SVGEGT.

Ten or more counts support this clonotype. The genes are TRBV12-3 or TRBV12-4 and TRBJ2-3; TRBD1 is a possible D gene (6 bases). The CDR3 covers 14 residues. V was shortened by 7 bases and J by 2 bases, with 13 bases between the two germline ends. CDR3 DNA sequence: TGTGCCAGCACGGATGGGGGCATCACAGATACGCAGTATTTT. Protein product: CASTDGGITDTQYF.

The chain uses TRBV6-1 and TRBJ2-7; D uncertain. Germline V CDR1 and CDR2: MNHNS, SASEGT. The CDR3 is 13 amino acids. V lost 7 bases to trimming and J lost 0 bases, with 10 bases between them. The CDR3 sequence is CASTPESSYEQYF. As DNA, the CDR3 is TGTGCCAGCACGCCGGAGAGCTCCTACGAGCAGTACTTC.

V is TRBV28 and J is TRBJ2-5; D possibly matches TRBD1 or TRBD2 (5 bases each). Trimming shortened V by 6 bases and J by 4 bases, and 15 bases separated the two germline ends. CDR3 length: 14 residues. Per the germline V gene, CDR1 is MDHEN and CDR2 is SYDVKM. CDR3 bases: TGTGCCAGCAGCACCCCATGGGACCCAGAGACCCAGTACTTC. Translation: CASSTPWDPETQYF. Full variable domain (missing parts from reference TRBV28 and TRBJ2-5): DVKVTQSSRYLVKRTGEKVFLECVQDMDHENMFWYRQDPGLGLRLIYFSYDVKMKEKGDIPEGYSVSREKKERFSLILESASTNQTSMYLCASSTPWDPETQYFGPGTRLLVL.

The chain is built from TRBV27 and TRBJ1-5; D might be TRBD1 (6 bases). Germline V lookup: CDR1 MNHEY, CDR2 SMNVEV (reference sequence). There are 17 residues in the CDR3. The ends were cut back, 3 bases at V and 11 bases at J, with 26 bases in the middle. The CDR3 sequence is CASSLVGGPAALLAQHF. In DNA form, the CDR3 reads TGTGCCAGCAGTTTGGTTGGGGGCCCCGCGGCGTTGTTAGCCCAGCATTTT.

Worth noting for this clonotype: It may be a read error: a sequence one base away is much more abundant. This chain's CDR3 is CSGSSTSKGPDTQYF. The CDR3 nucleotides are TGCAGTGGTAGCTCGACTAGCAAGGGCCCAGATACGCAGTATTTT. The chain carries TRBV20-1 and TRBJ2-3, with 7 bases matching TRBD2. This CDR3 comprises 15 residues. In germline, CDR1 is DFQATT, CDR2 SNEGSKA (reference sequence). V lost 7 bases to trimming and J lost 4 bases; unmatched junction nucleotides: 14.

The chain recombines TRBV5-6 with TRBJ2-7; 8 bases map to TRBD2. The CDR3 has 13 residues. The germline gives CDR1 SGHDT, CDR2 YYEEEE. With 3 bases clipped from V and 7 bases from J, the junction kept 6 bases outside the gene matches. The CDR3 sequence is CASSSGLVGEQYF. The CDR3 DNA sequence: TGTGCCAGCAGCTCGGGACTAGTGGGTGAGCAGTACTTC.

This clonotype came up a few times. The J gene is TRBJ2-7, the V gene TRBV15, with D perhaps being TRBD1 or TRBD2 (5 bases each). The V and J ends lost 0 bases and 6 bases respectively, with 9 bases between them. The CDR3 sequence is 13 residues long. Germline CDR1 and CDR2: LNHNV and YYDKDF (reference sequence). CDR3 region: CATSRDSGTEQYF. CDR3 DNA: TGTGCCACCAGCAGAGATTCAGGGACCGAGCAGTACTTC. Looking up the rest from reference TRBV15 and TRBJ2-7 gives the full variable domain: DAMVIQNPRYQVTQFGKPVTLSCSQTLNHNVMYWYQQKSSQAPKLLFHYYDKDFNNEADTPDNFQSRRPNTSFCFLDIRSPGLGDTAMYLCATSRDSGTEQYFGPGTRLTVT.

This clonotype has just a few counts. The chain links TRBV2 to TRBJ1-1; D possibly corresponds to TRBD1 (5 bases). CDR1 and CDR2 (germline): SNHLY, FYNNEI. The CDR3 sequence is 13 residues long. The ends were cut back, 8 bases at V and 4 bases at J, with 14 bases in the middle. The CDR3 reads CASSPHRSTEAFF. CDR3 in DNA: TGTGCCAGCTCCCCCCACAGGAGCACTGAAGCTTTCTTT.

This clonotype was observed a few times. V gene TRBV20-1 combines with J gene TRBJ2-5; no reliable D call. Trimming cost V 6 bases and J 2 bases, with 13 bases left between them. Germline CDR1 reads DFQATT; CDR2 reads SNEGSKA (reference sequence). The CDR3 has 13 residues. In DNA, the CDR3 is TGCAGTGCCGCCCGTGGCAAACAAGAGACCCAGTACTTC. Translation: CSAARGKQETQYF.

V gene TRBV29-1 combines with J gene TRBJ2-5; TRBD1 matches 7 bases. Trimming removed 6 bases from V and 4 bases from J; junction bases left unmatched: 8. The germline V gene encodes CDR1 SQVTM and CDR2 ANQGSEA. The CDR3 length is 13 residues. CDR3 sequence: CSVEPYRGETQYF. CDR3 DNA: TGCAGCGTCGAACCCTACAGGGGAGAGACCCAGTACTTC. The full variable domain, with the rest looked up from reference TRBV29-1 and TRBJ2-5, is SAVISQKPSRDICQRGTSLTIQCQVDSQVTMMFWYRQQPGQSLTLIATANQGSEATYESGFVIDKFPISRPNLTFSTLTVSNMSPEDSSIYLCSVEPYRGETQYFGPGTRLLVL.

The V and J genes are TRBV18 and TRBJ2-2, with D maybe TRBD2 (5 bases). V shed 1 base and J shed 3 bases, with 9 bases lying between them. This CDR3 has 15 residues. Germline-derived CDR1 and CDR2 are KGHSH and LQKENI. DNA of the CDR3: TGTGCCAGCTCACCACAGGACTGCTACACCGGGGAGCTGTTTTTT. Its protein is CASSPQDCYTGELFF. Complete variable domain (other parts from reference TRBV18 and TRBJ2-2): NAGVMQNPRHLVRRRGQEARLRCSPMKGHSHVYWYRQLPEEGLKFMVYLQKENIIDESGMPKERFSAEFPKEGPSILRIQQVVRGDSAAYFCASSPQDCYTGELFFGEGSRLTVL.

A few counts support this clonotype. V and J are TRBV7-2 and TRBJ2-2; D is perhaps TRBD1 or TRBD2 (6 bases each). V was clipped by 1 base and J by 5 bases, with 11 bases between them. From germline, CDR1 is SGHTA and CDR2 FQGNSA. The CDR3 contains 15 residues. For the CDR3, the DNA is TGTGCCAGCAGCTTAGTGGGGGGCAGGACCGGGGAGCTGTTTTTT. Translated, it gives CASSLVGGRTGELFF.

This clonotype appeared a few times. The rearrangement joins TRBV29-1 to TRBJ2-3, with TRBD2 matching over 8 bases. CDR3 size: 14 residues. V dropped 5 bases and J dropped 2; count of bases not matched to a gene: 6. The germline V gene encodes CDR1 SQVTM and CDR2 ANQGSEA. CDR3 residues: CSVRAGALTDTQYF. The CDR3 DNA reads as TGCAGCGTTCGAGCGGGAGCCCTCACAGATACGCAGTATTTT.

The DNA of the CDR3 is TGTGCCATCAGTGTTGACAGGGCGAACACTGAAGCTTTCTTT. Translated: CAISVDRANTEAFF. V gene TRBV10-3 combines with J gene TRBJ1-1, with 7 bases matching TRBD1. Looked up from germline, CDR1 is ENHRY and CDR2 is SYGVKD. The CDR3 contains 14 residues. Trimming removed 4 bases from V and 1 base from J; junction bases left unmatched: 3.

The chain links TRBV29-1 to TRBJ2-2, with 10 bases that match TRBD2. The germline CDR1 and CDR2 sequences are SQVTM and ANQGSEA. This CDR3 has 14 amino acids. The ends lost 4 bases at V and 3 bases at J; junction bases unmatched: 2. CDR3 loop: CSVVLAGDTGELFF. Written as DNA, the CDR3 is TGCAGCGTTGTCCTAGCGGGGGACACCGGGGAGCTGTTTTTT.

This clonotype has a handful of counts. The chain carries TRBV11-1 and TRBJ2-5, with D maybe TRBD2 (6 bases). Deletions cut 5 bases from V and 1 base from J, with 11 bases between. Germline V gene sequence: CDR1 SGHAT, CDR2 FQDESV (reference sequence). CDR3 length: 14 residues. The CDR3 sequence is CASSRGLTQETQYF. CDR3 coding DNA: TGTGCCAGCAGCCGCGGACTAACCCAAGAGACCCAGTACTTC.

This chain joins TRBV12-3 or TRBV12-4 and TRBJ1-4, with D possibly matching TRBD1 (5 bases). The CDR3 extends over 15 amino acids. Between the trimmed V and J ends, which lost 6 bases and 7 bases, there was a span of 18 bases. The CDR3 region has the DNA TGTGCCAGCAGCCCCTCCAGGGCGGGTTCTGAAAAACTGTTTTTT. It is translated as CASSPSRAGSEKLFF.